The 18 T cell receptor beta chains below all came from one sample that was sequenced in a study of Ad26.COV2.S vaccination and SARS-CoV-2 variants. The treatment: about 20 received Ad26.COV2.S at low or high dose, single or two shots; several received placebo; per-sample allocation not given. Day 63 after the first injection of vaccine or placebo was the sampling time. Sequenced by immunoSEQ multiplex PCR; TCRdb stores in-frame clones only, minus some. The sample contains more than 300,000 clones, around 88% of which appear only once. Sequencing used peripheral blood, obtained in a trial of Ad26.COV2.S vaccine versus placebo. The receptor set was obtained from a person aged 18-60 years who received the Ad26.COV2.S COVID-19 vaccine or a placebo.

The rearrangement uses TRBV27 and TRBJ1-2, with 10 bases matching TRBD1. Germline CDR1 is MNHEY and CDR2 is SMNVEV (reference sequence). There are 15 residues in the CDR3. V lost 5 bases and J lost 2; bases outside the gene matches: 5. The CDR3 region is CASSKTGGANYGYTF. CDR3 nucleotide sequence: TGTGCCAGCAGTAAGACAGGGGGCGCAAACTATGGCTACACCTTC.

V gene TRBV5-1 combines with J gene TRBJ1-1, with a possible D match to TRBD1 (5 bases). Per germline, CDR1 SGHRS and CDR2 YFSETQ. V gave up 0 bases and J gave up 5 bases, with 17 bases separating them. CDR3 length: 16 amino acids. The chain's CDR3 is CASSLEAQRGGTEAFF. The CDR3, as DNA: TGCGCCAGCAGCTTGGAAGCCCAAAGGGGAGGGACTGAAGCTTTCTTT.

The V gene is TRBV6-1, the J gene TRBJ2-7; the match to TRBD2 covers 7 bases. J lost 1 base, V lost 5 bases, and 8 bases had no gene match. CDR1 is MNHNS, CDR2 SASEGT, per germline. CDR3 length equals 15 residues. CDR3 DNA sequence: TGTGCCAGCAGTCCGCCGGGCGGGAGTTCCTACGAGCAGTACTTC. Amino acid sequence: CASSPPGGSSYEQYF.

The J gene is TRBJ1-6, the V gene TRBV10-1, with unresolved D. The V gene lost 6 bases and the J gene lost 9 bases, with 12 bases spanning the gap. This CDR3 is built from 13 residues. Germline loops: CDR1 WNHNN, CDR2 SYGVQD (reference sequence). CDR3 DNA sequence: TGCGCCAGCAGCGCCGGGAGCCCTTCACCCCTCCACTTT. This encodes CASSAGSPSPLHF.

The chain has TRBV9 and TRBJ1-3, with D unresolved. Germline V CDR1 and CDR2: SGDLS, YYNGEE. Trimming took 4 bases from V and 0 from J, leaving 14 bases between them. The CDR3 is 16 amino acids. CDR3 protein: CASSPPQVHSGNTIYF. CDR3 in DNA: TGTGCCAGCAGCCCCCCCCAAGTTCACTCTGGAAACACCATATATTTT.

This clone came up once. The chain joins TRBV6-5 to TRBJ2-7; either TRBD1 or TRBD2 may fit D (5 bases each). The length of the CDR3 is 12 residues. Germline V gene lookup returns CDR1 MNHEY and CDR2 SVGAGI. V shed 8 bases and J shed 3 bases, with 11 bases lying between them. The CDR3 loop reads CASWDVNYEQYF. CDR3 in DNA: TGTGCCAGCTGGGACGTGAACTACGAGCAGTACTTC.

The CDR3 sequence: CASSQEDRETQYF. As DNA, the CDR3 is TGCGCCAGCAGCCAAGAAGATCGGGAGACCCAGTACTTC. The rearrangement joins TRBV4-1 to TRBJ2-5; no firm D call. The V gene lost 0 bases and the J gene lost 5 bases, with 7 bases spanning the gap. This CDR3 is 13 amino acids long. CDR1 is MGHRA and CDR2 is YSYEKL in the germline V gene.

Only a few counts were recorded for this clone. The chain joins TRBV6-5 to TRBJ2-5, with 11 nucleotides matching TRBD2. Germline V gene sequence: CDR1 MNHEY, CDR2 SVGAGI. The CDR3 totals 14 residues. With 6 bases clipped from V and 3 bases from J, the junction kept 3 bases outside the gene matches. CDR3 sequence (DNA): TGTGCCAGCAGCCTTAGCGGGGGGGAAGAGACCCAGTACTTC. Protein product: CASSLSGGEETQYF.

J is TRBJ1-2 and V is TRBV27; TRBD1 agrees at 7 bases. With 6 bases clipped from V and 5 bases from J, the junction kept 9 bases outside the gene matches. This CDR3 has 14 amino acids. The germline V gene has CDR1 MNHEY and CDR2 SMNVEV (reference sequence). The CDR3 nucleotides are TGTGCCAGCAGACCCGGGACAGTCCTGTATGGCTACACCTTC. Protein product: CASRPGTVLYGYTF.

The chain uses TRBV5-5 and TRBJ2-2, with D possibly being TRBD2 (6 bases). Trimming took off 0 bases at V and 7 bases at J, with 10 bases between the two ends. Germline loops: CDR1 SGHKS, CDR2 YYEKEE (reference sequence). The CDR3 sequence is 14 residues long. In nucleotides, the CDR3 is TGTGCCAGCAGCTTGGCGGGAGCCGGCGGGGAGCTGTTTTTT. Its translation: CASSLAGAGGELFF.

The chain joins TRBV3-1 (or the pseudogene TRBV3-2) to TRBJ2-3; D gene ambiguous. CDR3 length: 16 amino acids. The V end was cut by 1 base, the J end by 1 base, with 12 bases between. The germline CDR1 and CDR2 sequences are LGHDT and YNNKEL (reference sequence). The CDR3 region has the DNA TGTGCCAGCAGCCAAGGAGTAACCTCGGGCACAGATACGCAGTATTTT. Translating gives CASSQGVTSGTDTQYF.

CDR3 loop: CATSDPGGSSTDTQYF. CDR3 in DNA: TGTGCCACCAGTGACCCAGGGGGTTCTAGCACAGATACGCAGTATTTT. J is TRBJ2-3 and V is TRBV24-1, with 7 bases that match TRBD1. This CDR3 has 16 residues. The V gene end was trimmed by 4 bases and the J gene end by 0 bases; junction bases not matched to a gene: 6. Germline V lookup: CDR1 KGHDR, CDR2 SFDVKD.

This sequence joins TRBV7-2 and TRBJ1-6, with a possible D match to TRBD1 (5 bases). Germline V gene sequence: CDR1 SGHTA, CDR2 FQGNSA. Trimming left V 4 bases short and J 2 bases short, with 9 bases between. This CDR3 spans 15 amino acids. The CDR3 protein is CASSSREAYNSPLHF. CDR3 bases: TGTGCCAGCAGCTCCAGGGAGGCCTATAATTCACCCCTCCACTTT.

This clone was recorded a few times. The chain joins TRBV10-3 to TRBJ1-3; D remains ambiguous. From germline, CDR1 is ENHRY and CDR2 SYGVKD. V lost 6 bases and J 0 bases, leaving 15 bases between the germline ends. CDR3 length: 16 residues. The CDR3 DNA sequence: TGTGCCATCAGCAAAGTTGGAATTTTCTCTGGAAACACCATATATTTT. Protein: CAISKVGIFSGNTIYF.

The chain couples TRBV12-3 or TRBV12-4 to TRBJ1-2; D is unresolved. The CDR3 runs 11 residues. V was shortened by 6 bases and J by 0 bases, with 2 bases between the two germline ends. The CDR3 reads CASRSNYGYTF. CDR3 sequence (DNA): TGTGCCAGCAGATCTAACTATGGCTACACCTTC.

This clone was detected a few times. The V and J genes are TRBV3-1 (or the pseudogene TRBV3-2) and TRBJ2-3, with D unresolved. Germline CDR1 reads LGHDT; CDR2 reads YNNKEL (reference sequence). The CDR3 sequence is 13 residues long. V was pared by 8 bases and J by 1 base, with 10 bases between. The chain's CDR3 is CASSPTGTDTQYF. DNA for the CDR3: TGTGCCAGCTCGCCTACGGGCACAGATACGCAGTATTTT.

The chain employs TRBV28 and TRBJ2-2; D unclear. CDR1 is MDHEN and CDR2 is SYDVKM in the germline V gene. The germline V and J ends were trimmed by 3 bases and 4 bases, with 9 bases remaining between them. This CDR3 has 14 residues. Here the CDR3 reads CASSLPPSTGELFF. DNA of the CDR3: TGTGCCAGCAGTTTGCCTCCCAGCACCGGGGAGCTGTTTTTT.

Only one count was recorded for this clone. The rearrangement uses TRBV18 and TRBJ1-1; D not certain. CDR1 is KGHSH and CDR2 is LQKENI in the germline V gene. Trimming cost V 3 bases and J 4 bases, with 6 bases left between them. The CDR3 totals 12 residues. CDR3 sequence: CASSPETTEAFF. Written as DNA, the CDR3 is TGTGCCAGCTCACCGGAGACCACTGAAGCTTTCTTT.